The TCR beta chain under discussion was sequenced for a study of OX40 agonist ivuxolimab in advanced cancers. As for the study in general: Patients got intravenous ivuxolimab at 0.01 to 10 mg/kg every 2 weeks.

The table came from immunoSEQ multiplex PCR; TCRdb's copy has only in-frame clones and leaves some out. The sample lists roughly 77,000 clones, 85% to 95% occurring once. As regards this clone: Its antigen is unknown.

Study observations and caveats: Fewer expanded clones were found on average in CD4+ than in CD8+ T cells.

This CDR3 region has 15 residues. V lost 3 bases and J lost 3; bases outside the gene matches: 6. The germline CDR1 and CDR2 sequences are KGHSH and LQKENI. The chain joins TRBV18 to TRBJ2-3; 7 nucleotides align to TRBD2. This TCR came from an adult with an advanced solid tumor such as melanoma, head and neck, liver or kidney cancer. The source was CD4+ or CD8+ T cells sorted from blood, collected in a trial of the OX40 agonist ivuxolimab. The CDR3 bases are TGTGCCAGCTCACCGGCTGGGGAGGGGACAGATACGCAGTATTTT. Its protein is CASSPAGEGTDTQYF.